The rows below give T cell receptor beta chains drawn from one sample of a study of siplizumab effects on memory and regulatory T cells. Only in-frame clones appear in the TCRdb table, and some are missing; sequencing was by immunoSEQ multiplex PCR. The sample holds over 65,000 clones, 95% seen once. Sequencing was carried out using CD8+ T cells sorted from blood. The receptors originated from a human donor in good health. CDR3s include the opening cysteine and the closing phenylalanine or tryptophan. A D gene is named only where the DNA matches it firmly. Clone size appears in some rows only: once, few, many, or a class for an expanded clone.

clone size,V gene,J gene,D gene,CDR3 protein,CDR3 DNA
NA,TRBV28,TRBJ1-5,TRBD1,CASSFRGGYQPQHF,TGTGCCAGCAGTTTCAGGGGGGGATATCAGCCCCAGCATTTT
NA,TRBV19,TRBJ1-4,NA,CASSPEKQVRYEKLFF,TGTGCCAGTAGCCCTGAGAAACAGGTCAGGTATGAAAAACTGTTTTTT
few,TRBV28,TRBJ1-5,NA,CASSPWRGRSNQPQHF,TGTGCCAGCAGTCCCTGGAGAGGGAGGAGCAATCAGCCCCAGCATTTT
once,TRBV9,TRBJ1-5,NA,CASSVGSDSNQPQHF,TGTGCCAGCAGCGTAGGCTCAGATAGCAATCAGCCCCAGCATTTT
NA,TRBV27,TRBJ2-7,NA,CASSLSALAYEQYF,TGTGCCAGCAGTTTATCGGCGCTGGCCTACGAGCAGTACTTC
NA,TRBV11-2,TRBJ2-3,NA,CASSLGLTYTDTQYF,TGTGCCAGCAGCCTCGGACTCACCTACACAGATACGCAGTATTTT
NA,TRBV11-2,TRBJ2-2,TRBD2,CASRPLAGVDTGELFF,TGTGCCAGCAGACCTCTAGCGGGAGTAGACACCGGGGAGCTGTTTTTT
NA,TRBV5-1,TRBJ2-1,NA,CASSLSGEYNEQFF,TGCGCCAGCAGCCTCTCGGGGGAATACAATGAGCAGTTCTTC
NA,TRBV11-2,TRBJ2-1,NA,CASSFLGGLNNEQFF,TGTGCCAGCAGCTTTTTAGGCGGGCTAAACAATGAGCAGTTCTTC
NA,TRBV10-3,TRBJ2-3,NA,CAISELRRGQDTQYF,TGTGCCATCAGTGAGCTGCGCCGGGGGCAAGATACGCAGTATTTT
NA,TRBV4-2,TRBJ2-3,TRBD2,CASSQSLAGGWDTQYF,TGTGCCAGCAGCCAATCTCTAGCGGGGGGTTGGGATACGCAGTATTTT
once,TRBV28,TRBJ2-7,TRBD2,CASSPPGLAVSYEQYF,TGTGCCAGCAGTCCCCCGGGACTAGCGGTTTCCTACGAGCAGTACTTC
NA,TRBV7-9,TRBJ2-7,NA,CASSPNDGYEQYF,TGTGCCAGCAGCCCAAATGACGGCTACGAGCAGTACTTC
NA,TRBV15,TRBJ2-1,TRBD1,CATSRDIPDRGSYNEQFF,TGTGCCACCAGCAGAGACATACCGGACAGGGGCTCCTACAATGAGCAGTTCTTC
NA,TRBV27,TRBJ2-7,NA,CASTATTGRVYEQYF,TGTGCCAGCACCGCCACTACGGGACGGGTCTACGAGCAGTACTTC
NA,TRBV25-1,TRBJ2-1,NA,CASTQGTQDEQFF,TGTGCCAGCACCCAAGGGACCCAAGATGAGCAGTTCTTC
NA,TRBV19,TRBJ2-7,NA,CASSDGSSYEQYF,TGTGCCAGTAGTGACGGGAGCTCCTACGAGCAGTACTTC
NA,TRBV4-2,TRBJ2-4,NA,CASSQGDNYIAKNIQYF,TGTGCCAGCAGCCAAGGGGACAACTATATAGCCAAAAACATTCAGTACTTC
NA,TRBV4-1,TRBJ2-3,NA,CASSRGGGSSTDTQYF,TGCGCCAGCAGCCGCGGTGGGGGCTCTAGCACAGATACGCAGTATTTT
NA,TRBV5-1,TRBJ2-7,TRBD1,CASSYGQGTTYEQYF,TGCGCCAGCAGCTACGGACAGGGGACTACCTACGAGCAGTACTTC
NA,TRBV6-1,TRBJ2-2,NA,CASSEEGHGSNTGELFF,TGTGCCAGCAGTGAAGAGGGACACGGATCGAACACCGGGGAGCTGTTTTTT
once,TRBV7-9,TRBJ2-7,TRBD1,CASSEQGASYEQYF,TGTGCCAGCAGCGAACAGGGGGCCTCCTACGAGCAGTACTTC
NA,TRBV5-1,TRBJ2-7,TRBD2,CASSLDSGYEQYF,TGCGCCAGCAGTTTAGATAGCGGGTACGAGCAGTACTTC
NA,TRBV19,TRBJ1-4,NA,CASRGGRATNEKLFF,TGTGCCAGTAGGGGGGGACGTGCAACTAATGAAAAACTGTTTTTT
NA,TRBV7-6,TRBJ1-5,NA,CASSFEVGLPQHF,TGTGCCAGCAGCTTCGAGGTCGGGCTGCCCCAGCATTTT
NA,TRBV2,TRBJ2-3,NA,CASSGFDFTDTQYF,TGTGCCAGCAGTGGTTTCGACTTCACAGATACGCAGTATTTT
NA,TRBV9,TRBJ2-1,NA,CASSARPGRGSYNEQFF,TGTGCCAGCAGCGCACGACCAGGGAGAGGATCCTACAATGAGCAGTTCTTC
once,TRBV2,TRBJ2-3,NA,CASSLVGGFPTSTDTQYF,TGTGCCAGCAGTCTCGTCGGTGGGTTCCCGACTAGCACAGATACGCAGTATTTT
NA,TRBV7-9,TRBJ1-1,TRBD1,CASSLRQGDMNTEAFF,TGTGCCAGCAGCTTAAGACAGGGCGACATGAACACTGAAGCTTTCTTT
NA,TRBV6-1,TRBJ2-3,TRBD1,CASSEATDRIGDTQYF,TGTGCCAGCAGTGAAGCCACGGACAGGATTGGGGATACGCAGTATTTT
NA,TRBV2,TRBJ2-3,NA,CASSVDGWTDTQYF,TGTGCCAGCAGTGTGGATGGGTGGACAGATACGCAGTATTTT
NA,TRBV7-9,TRBJ2-2,NA,CASSLGHTGELFF,TGTGCCAGCAGCTTAGGCCACACCGGGGAGCTGTTTTTT
NA,TRBV7-2,TRBJ2-1,NA,CASSLGGFNEQFF,TGTGCCAGCAGCTTAGGAGGGTTCAATGAGCAGTTCTTC
NA,TRBV5-6,TRBJ2-7,TRBD1,CASSLGGDRPYEQYF,TGTGCCAGCAGCTTAGGGGGCGATCGGCCCTACGAGCAGTACTTC
NA,TRBV5-1,TRBJ2-1,TRBD2,CASSPRPRGPGLAGGSYNEQFF,TGCGCCAGCAGCCCACGGCCCAGGGGGCCGGGACTAGCGGGAGGGTCCTACAATGAGCAGTTCTTC
NA,TRBV7-6,TRBJ2-1,NA,CASSPEYNEQFF,TGTGCCAGCAGTCCAGAGTACAATGAGCAGTTCTTC
NA,TRBV5-1,TRBJ1-4,NA,CASSPGDRGTTNEKLFF,TGCGCCAGCAGCCCCGGTGATAGAGGGACAACTAATGAAAAACTGTTTTTT
NA,TRBV19,TRBJ1-1,NA,CASSIVRLPHTEAFF,TGTGCCAGTAGTATCGTGAGACTTCCACACACTGAAGCTTTCTTT
NA,TRBV6-1,TRBJ2-7,NA,CASSELVVYEQYF,TGTGCCAGCAGTGAACTGGTGGTATACGAGCAGTACTTC
NA,TRBV6-4,TRBJ2-3,TRBD1,CASSDSTGGAPDTQYF,TGTGCCAGCAGTGACTCGACAGGGGGCGCCCCAGATACGCAGTATTTT
NA,TRBV7-9,TRBJ1-1,NA,CASSLGVGLNTEAFF,TGTGCCAGCAGCTTGGGAGTTGGGCTTAACACTGAAGCTTTCTTT
NA,TRBV9,TRBJ1-1,NA,CASSVIEGGEAFF,TGTGCCAGCAGCGTAATAGAGGGCGGTGAAGCTTTCTTT
NA,TRBV9,TRBJ2-7,NA,CASSPDGGDYEQYF,TGTGCCAGCAGCCCAGACGGGGGCGACTACGAGCAGTACTTC
NA,TRBV5-4,TRBJ2-7,TRBD2,CASSFFGGSYEQYF,TGTGCCAGCAGCTTCTTTGGCGGGAGCTACGAGCAGTACTTC
NA,TRBV5-6,TRBJ2-6,NA,CASSLAREAGANVLTF,TGTGCCAGCAGCTTGGCTCGGGAAGCTGGGGCCAACGTCCTGACTTTC
NA,TRBV28,TRBJ2-5,TRBD1,CASSLGTGGLLQETQYF,TGTGCCAGCAGCCTTGGGACAGGGGGCCTACTACAAGAGACCCAGTACTTC
NA,TRBV13,TRBJ2-7,NA,CASSQARISYEQYF,TGTGCCAGCAGCCAAGCTAGGATCTCCTACGAGCAGTACTTC
NA,TRBV7-9,TRBJ1-2,NA,CASSFGGDGYTF,TGTGCCAGCAGTTTCGGAGGGGATGGCTACACCTTC
NA,TRBV11-2,TRBJ2-1,TRBD1,CASSLTQGANEQFF,TGTGCCAGCAGCTTAACCCAGGGGGCTAATGAGCAGTTCTTC
NA,TRBV4-1,TRBJ2-7,NA,CASSQDTSYYEQYF,TGCGCCAGCAGCCAAGATACTAGCTACTACGAGCAGTACTTC
NA,TRBV4-2,TRBJ2-2,NA,CASSQDRKATNTGELFF,TGTGCCAGCAGCCAAGATCGGAAGGCCACGAACACCGGGGAGCTGTTTTTT
NA,TRBV7-9,TRBJ2-7,NA,CASSPIAAYEQYF,TGTGCCAGCAGCCCCATCGCCGCCTACGAGCAGTACTTC